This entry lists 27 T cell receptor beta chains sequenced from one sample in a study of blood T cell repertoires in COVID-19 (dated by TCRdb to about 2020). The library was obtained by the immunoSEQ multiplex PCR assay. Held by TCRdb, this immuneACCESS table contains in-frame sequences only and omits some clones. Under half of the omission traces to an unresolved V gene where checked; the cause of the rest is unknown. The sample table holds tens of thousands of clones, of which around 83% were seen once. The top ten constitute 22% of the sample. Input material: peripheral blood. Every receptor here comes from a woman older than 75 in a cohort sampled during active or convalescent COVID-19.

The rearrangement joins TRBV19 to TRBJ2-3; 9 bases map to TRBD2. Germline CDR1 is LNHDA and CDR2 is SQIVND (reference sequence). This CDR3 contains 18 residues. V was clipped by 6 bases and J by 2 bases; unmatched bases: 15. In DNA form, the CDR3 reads TGTGCCAGTAGCGAAATACCCCTTCCGGGACTAGCCACAGATACGCAGTATTTT. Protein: CASSEIPLPGLATDTQYF.

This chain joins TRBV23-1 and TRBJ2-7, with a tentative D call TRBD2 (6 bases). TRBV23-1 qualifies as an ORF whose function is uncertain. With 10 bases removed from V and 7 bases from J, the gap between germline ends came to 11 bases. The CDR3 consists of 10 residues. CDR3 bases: TGCGCCACTACGGGGGAAGAGCAGTACGTC. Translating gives CATTGEEQYV.

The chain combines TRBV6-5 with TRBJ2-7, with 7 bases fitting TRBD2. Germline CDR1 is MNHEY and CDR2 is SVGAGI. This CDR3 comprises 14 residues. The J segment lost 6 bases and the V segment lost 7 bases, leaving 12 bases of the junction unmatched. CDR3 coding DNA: TGTGCCAGCACCCCGACTAGCCCGTGGGGCGAGCAGTACTTC. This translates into CASTPTSPWGEQYF.

Here the CDR3 reads CASSLGPVNQPQHF. The CDR3 region has the DNA TGTGCCAGCAGCTTGGGCCCGGTCAATCAGCCCCAGCATTTT. The chain employs TRBV5-4 and TRBJ1-5; D is uncertain. The CDR3 has 14 amino acids. Looked up from germline, CDR1 is SGHNT and CDR2 is YYREEE (reference sequence). Deletions cut 0 bases from V and 3 bases from J, with 7 bases between.

The DNA of the CDR3 is TGTGCCAGCAGCCCAAGGGGGGGAAGGTCCTACAATGAGCAGTTCTTC. As protein: CASSPRGGRSYNEQFF. V usage is TRBV7-9 and J usage is TRBJ2-1; a weak D match, TRBD2 (7 bases). The CDR3 length is 16 residues. The V end was cut by 5 bases, the J end by 1 base, with 15 bases between. Per the germline V gene, CDR1 is SEHNR and CDR2 is FQNEAQ (reference sequence).

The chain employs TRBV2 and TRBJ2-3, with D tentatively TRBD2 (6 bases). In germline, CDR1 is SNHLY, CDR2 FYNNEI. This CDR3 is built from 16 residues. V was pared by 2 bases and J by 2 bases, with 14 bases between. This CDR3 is CASSELRWEVTDTQYF. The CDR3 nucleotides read TGTGCCAGCAGTGAATTACGGTGGGAGGTCACAGATACGCAGTATTTT.

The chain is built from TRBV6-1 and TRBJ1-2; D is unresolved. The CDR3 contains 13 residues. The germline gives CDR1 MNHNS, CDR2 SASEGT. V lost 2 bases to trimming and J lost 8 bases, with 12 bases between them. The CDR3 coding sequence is TGTGCCAGCAGTGAATTGAAAGGAGTCGGCTACACCTTC. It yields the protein CASSELKGVGYTF.

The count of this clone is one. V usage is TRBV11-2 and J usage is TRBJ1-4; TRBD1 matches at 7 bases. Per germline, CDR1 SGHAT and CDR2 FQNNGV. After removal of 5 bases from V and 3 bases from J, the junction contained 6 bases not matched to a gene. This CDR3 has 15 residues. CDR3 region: CASSPTTGPNEKLFF. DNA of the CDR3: TGTGCCAGCAGCCCGACGACAGGGCCTAATGAAAAACTGTTTTTT.

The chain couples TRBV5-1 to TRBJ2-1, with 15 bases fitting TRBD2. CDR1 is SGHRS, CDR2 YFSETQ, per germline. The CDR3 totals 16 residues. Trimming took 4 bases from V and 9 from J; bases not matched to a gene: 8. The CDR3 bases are TGCGCCAGCAGCCCGGGGGGGACTAGCGGGAGGATTGAGCAGTTCTTC. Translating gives CASSPGGTSGRIEQFF.

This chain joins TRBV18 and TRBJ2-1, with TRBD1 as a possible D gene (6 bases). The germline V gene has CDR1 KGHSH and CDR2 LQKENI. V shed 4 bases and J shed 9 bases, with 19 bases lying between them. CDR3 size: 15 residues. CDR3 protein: CASSLQQGASGEQFF. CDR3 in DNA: TGTGCCAGCTCACTTCAACAGGGCGCCTCAGGTGAGCAGTTCTTC.

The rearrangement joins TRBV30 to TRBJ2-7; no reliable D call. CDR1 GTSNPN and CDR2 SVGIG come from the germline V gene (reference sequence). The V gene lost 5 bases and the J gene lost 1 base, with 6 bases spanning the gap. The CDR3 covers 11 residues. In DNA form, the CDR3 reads TGTGCCTGGGGCCTTTCCTACGAGCAGTACTTC. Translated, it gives CAWGLSYEQYF.

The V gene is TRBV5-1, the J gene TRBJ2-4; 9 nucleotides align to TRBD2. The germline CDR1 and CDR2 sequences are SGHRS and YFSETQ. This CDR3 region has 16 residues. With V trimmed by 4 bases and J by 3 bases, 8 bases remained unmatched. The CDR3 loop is CASSPDTSGLKNIQYF. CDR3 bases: TGCGCCAGCAGCCCGGATACTAGCGGGCTCAAAAACATTCAGTACTTC.

This CDR3 is CATVPPARTGALEQYV. DNA for the CDR3: TGTGCCACCGTCCCCCCCGCCCGGACAGGGGCTTTGGAGCAGTACGTC. This chain joins TRBV11-2 and TRBJ2-7; 9 bases agree with TRBD1. The CDR3 is 16 residues long. Germline-derived CDR1 and CDR2 are SGHAT and FQNNGV. V was pared by 10 bases and J by 7 bases, with 20 bases of the junction left unmatched.

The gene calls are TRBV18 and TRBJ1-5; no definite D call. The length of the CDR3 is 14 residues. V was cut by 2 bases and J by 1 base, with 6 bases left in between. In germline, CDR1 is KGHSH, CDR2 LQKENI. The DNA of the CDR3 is TGTGCCAGCTCACCAATCCAGAGCAATCAGCCCCAGCATTTT. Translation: CASSPIQSNQPQHF. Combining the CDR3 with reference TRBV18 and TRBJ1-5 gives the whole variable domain NAGVMQNPRHLVRRRGQEARLRCSPMKGHSHVYWYRQLPEEGLKFMVYLQKENIIDESGMPKERFSAEFPKEGPSILRIQQVVRGDSAAYFCASSPIQSNQPQHFGDGTRLSIL.

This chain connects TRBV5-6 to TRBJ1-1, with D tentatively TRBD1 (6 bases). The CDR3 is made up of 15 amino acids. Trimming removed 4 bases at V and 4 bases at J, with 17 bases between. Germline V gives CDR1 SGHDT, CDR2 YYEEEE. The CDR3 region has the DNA TGTGCCAGCAGCCTATTACAGGGAATCGGCACTGAAGCTTTCTTT. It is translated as CASSLLQGIGTEAFF.

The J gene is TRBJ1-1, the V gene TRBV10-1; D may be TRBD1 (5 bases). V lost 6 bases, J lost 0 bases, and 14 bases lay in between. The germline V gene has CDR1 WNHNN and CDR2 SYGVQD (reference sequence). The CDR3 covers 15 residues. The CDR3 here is CASSKSGRVNTEAFF. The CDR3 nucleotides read TGCGCCAGCAGCAAATCCGGCAGGGTGAACACTGAAGCTTTCTTT.

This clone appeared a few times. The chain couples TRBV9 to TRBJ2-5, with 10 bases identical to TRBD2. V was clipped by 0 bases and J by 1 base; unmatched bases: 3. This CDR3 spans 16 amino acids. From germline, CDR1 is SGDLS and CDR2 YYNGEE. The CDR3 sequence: CASSVGRLAGQETQYF. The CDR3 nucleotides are TGTGCCAGCAGCGTAGGCCGACTAGCGGGCCAAGAGACCCAGTACTTC.

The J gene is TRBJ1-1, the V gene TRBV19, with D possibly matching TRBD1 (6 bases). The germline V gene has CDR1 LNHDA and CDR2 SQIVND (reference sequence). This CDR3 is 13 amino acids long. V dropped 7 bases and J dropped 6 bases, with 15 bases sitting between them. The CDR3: CASKLTGISEAFF. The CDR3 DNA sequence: TGTGCCAGTAAGTTAACAGGGATTTCTGAAGCTTTCTTT.

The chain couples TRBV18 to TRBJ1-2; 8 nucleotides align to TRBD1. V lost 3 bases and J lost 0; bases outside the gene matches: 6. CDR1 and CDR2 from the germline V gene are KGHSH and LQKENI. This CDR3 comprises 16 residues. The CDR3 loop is CASSPLTGVANYGYTF. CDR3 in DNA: TGTGCCAGCTCACCTTTGACAGGGGTAGCTAACTATGGCTACACCTTC.

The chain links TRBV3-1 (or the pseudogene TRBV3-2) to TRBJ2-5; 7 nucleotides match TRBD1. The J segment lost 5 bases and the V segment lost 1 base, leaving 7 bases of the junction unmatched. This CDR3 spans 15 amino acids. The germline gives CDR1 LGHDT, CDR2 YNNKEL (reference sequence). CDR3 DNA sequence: TGTGCCAGCAGCCAAGGGCAGGGGGTTGGGGAGACCCAGTACTTC. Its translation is CASSQGQGVGETQYF.

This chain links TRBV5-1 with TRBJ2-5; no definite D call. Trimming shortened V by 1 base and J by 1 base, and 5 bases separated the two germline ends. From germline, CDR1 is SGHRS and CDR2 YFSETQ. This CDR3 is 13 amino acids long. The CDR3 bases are TGCGCCAGCAGCTTGACAACCCAAGAGACCCAGTACTTC. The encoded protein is CASSLTTQETQYF.

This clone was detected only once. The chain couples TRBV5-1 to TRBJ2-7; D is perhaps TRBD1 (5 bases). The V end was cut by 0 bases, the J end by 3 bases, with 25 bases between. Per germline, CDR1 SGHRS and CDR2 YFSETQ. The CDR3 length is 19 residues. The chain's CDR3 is CASSLVASAASRALYEQYF. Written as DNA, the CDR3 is TGCGCCAGCAGCTTGGTTGCGTCTGCAGCTTCCAGGGCCCTCTACGAGCAGTACTTC.

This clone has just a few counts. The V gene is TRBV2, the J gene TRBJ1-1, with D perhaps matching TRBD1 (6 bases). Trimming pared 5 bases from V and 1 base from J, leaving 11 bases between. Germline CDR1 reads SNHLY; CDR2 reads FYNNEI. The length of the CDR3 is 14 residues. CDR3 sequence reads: CASSTRTANTEAFF. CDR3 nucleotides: TGTGCCAGCAGTACCCGGACAGCGAACACTGAAGCTTTCTTT.

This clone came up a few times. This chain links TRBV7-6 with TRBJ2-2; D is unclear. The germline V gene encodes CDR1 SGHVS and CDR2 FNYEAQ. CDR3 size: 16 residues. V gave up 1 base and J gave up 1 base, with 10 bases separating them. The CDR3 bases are TGTGCCAGCAGCTTAGTTGCTAGTTTGAACACCGGGGAGCTGTTTTTT. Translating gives CASSLVASLNTGELFF.

CDR3 bases: TGTGCCAGCGACGACAGGGGAGGCACCGGGGAGCTGTTTTTT. Its translation: CASDDRGGTGELFF. V and J are TRBV2 and TRBJ2-2, with 8 bases lining up with TRBD1. Trimming cost V 8 bases and J 4 bases; bases outside gene matches: 6. The CDR3 is 14 amino acids. Germline V CDR1 and CDR2: SNHLY, FYNNEI.

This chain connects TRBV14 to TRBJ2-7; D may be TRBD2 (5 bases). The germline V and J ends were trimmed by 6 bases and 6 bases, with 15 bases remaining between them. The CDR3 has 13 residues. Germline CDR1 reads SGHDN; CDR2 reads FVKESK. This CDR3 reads CASRSAPSGEQYF. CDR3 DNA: TGTGCCAGCAGGTCCGCCCCCAGCGGCGAGCAGTACTTC.

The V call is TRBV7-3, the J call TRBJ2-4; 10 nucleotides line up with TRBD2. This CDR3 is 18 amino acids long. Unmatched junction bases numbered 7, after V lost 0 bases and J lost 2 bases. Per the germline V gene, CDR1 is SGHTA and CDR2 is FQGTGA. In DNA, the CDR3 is TGTGCCAGCAGCTTAACGAGCGGGAGGGTGGGGACCAAAAACATTCAGTACTTC. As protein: CASSLTSGRVGTKNIQYF.